The rows below give T cell receptor beta chains drawn from one sample of a study of T cell responses to AZD1222 COVID-19 vaccine. Produced via immunoSEQ multiplex PCR; TCRdb's table is partial and in-frame only. This sample yields about 97,000 clones, of which about 89% are seen a single time; 6% to 8% belongs to the top ten. Sequencing was performed on peripheral blood, taken on day 0 of AZD1222 vaccination. The source is an adult in good health. CDR3s include the opening cysteine and the closing phenylalanine or tryptophan. Each record gives: CDR3 protein, CDR3 DNA, D gene, clone size, J gene, V gene. The D gene is left open where the match is weak. Clone size is given for some rows only: seen once, a few or many times, or a class if the clone is expanded.

cdr3_aa: CASSLLVGINQPQHF
cdr3_nt: TGTGCCAGCAGTTTATTAGTAGGTATAAATCAGCCCCAGCATTTT
d_call: .
clone_size: .
j_call: TRBJ1-5
v_call: TRBV28

cdr3_aa: CASSGRRADSPLHF
cdr3_nt: TGTGCCAGCAGCGGCCGCAGGGCTGATTCACCCCTCCACTTT
d_call: .
clone_size: few
j_call: TRBJ1-6
v_call: TRBV9

cdr3_aa: CASSGWQGREQYF
cdr3_nt: TGTGCCAGCAGCGGTTGGCAGGGCCGGGAGCAGTACTTC
d_call: .
clone_size: .
j_call: TRBJ2-7
v_call: TRBV7-2

cdr3_aa: CASSLPGGSRYEQYF
cdr3_nt: TGTGCCAGCAGCTTACCGGGAGGGAGTAGGTACGAGCAGTACTTC
d_call: TRBD2
clone_size: .
j_call: TRBJ2-7
v_call: TRBV5-4

cdr3_aa: CASADRGRSPSEAFF
cdr3_nt: TGTGCCAGCGCTGACAGGGGGCGGTCCCCCTCTGAAGCTTTCTTT
d_call: TRBD1
clone_size: .
j_call: TRBJ1-1
v_call: TRBV6-5

cdr3_aa: CAISELRSSTDTQYF
cdr3_nt: TGTGCCATCAGTGAGCTGAGGTCGAGCACAGATACGCAGTATTTT
d_call: .
clone_size: .
j_call: TRBJ2-3
v_call: TRBV10-3

cdr3_aa: CASSLSSGLSYGYTF
cdr3_nt: TGTGCCAGCAGCTTAAGTTCGGGTTTGTCCTATGGCTACACCTTC
d_call: .
clone_size: .
j_call: TRBJ1-2
v_call: TRBV7-2

cdr3_aa: CAWRFSGTAGNTIYF
cdr3_nt: TGTGCCTGGCGATTCTCCGGGACGGCTGGAAACACCATATATTTT
d_call: .
clone_size: .
j_call: TRBJ1-3
v_call: TRBV30

cdr3_aa: CASSLRGLGEAFF
cdr3_nt: TGTGCCAGCAGCTTACGGGGGTTGGGTGAAGCTTTCTTT
d_call: .
clone_size: .
j_call: TRBJ1-1
v_call: TRBV7-8

cdr3_aa: CASSYIQGATNEKLFF
cdr3_nt: TGTGCCAGCAGTTACATTCAGGGTGCAACTAATGAAAAACTGTTTTTT
d_call: .
clone_size: .
j_call: TRBJ1-4
v_call: TRBV6-5

cdr3_aa: CASSPWRGGSTEAFF
cdr3_nt: TGTGCCAGCAGCCCCTGGAGGGGAGGGAGCACTGAAGCTTTCTTT
d_call: .
clone_size: .
j_call: TRBJ1-1
v_call: TRBV7-6

cdr3_aa: CAISELGQGTTDTQYF
cdr3_nt: TGTGCCATCAGTGAGCTGGGACAGGGGACCACAGATACGCAGTATTTT
d_call: TRBD1
clone_size: .
j_call: TRBJ2-3
v_call: TRBV10-3

cdr3_aa: CASSQAGPGTGDRYF
cdr3_nt: TGCGCCAGCAGCCAAGCGGGACCCGGGACAGGGGATCGGTACTTC
d_call: TRBD1
clone_size: .
j_call: TRBJ2-7
v_call: TRBV4-3

cdr3_aa: CASSPTSGSFHEQFF
cdr3_nt: TGTGCCAGCAGCCCGACTAGCGGGAGTTTCCATGAGCAGTTCTTC
d_call: TRBD2
clone_size: .
j_call: TRBJ2-1
v_call: TRBV3-1/TRBV3-2